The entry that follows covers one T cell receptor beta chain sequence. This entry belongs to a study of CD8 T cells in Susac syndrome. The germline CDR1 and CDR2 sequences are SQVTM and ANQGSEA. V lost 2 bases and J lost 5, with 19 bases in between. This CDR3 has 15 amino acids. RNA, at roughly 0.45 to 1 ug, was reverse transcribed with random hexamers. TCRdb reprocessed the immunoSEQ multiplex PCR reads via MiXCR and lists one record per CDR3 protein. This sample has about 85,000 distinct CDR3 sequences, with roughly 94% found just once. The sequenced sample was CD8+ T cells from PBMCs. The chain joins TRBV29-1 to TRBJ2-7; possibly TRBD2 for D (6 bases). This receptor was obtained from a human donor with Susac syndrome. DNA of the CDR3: TGCAGCGTTGAATCGGGGGACCGCAATTTTAACGAGCAGTACTTC. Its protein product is CSVESGDRNFNEQYF.